Shown below are 27 T cell receptor beta chains from a single sample sequenced in a study of blood T cell repertoires in COVID-19. Assay used: immunoSEQ multiplex PCR; TCRdb lists only in-frame clones, some missing. Seen here are around 450,000 clones, about 90% observed once, and the top ten hold more than 0.55%. Sequenced: PBMCs or T cells enriched from blood (not recorded which). The receptors stem from a man younger than 35 who had recovered from COVID-19.

This chain joins TRBV9 and TRBJ1-2; TRBD1 matches at 12 bases. Germline V lookup: CDR1 SGDLS, CDR2 YYNGEE. V shed 4 bases and J 4 bases; nucleotides not matched to a gene: 8. This CDR3 has 16 residues. CDR3 amino acids: CASSPGGTGGAYGYTF. DNA for the CDR3: TGTGCCAGCAGCCCTGGCGGGACAGGGGGCGCCTATGGCTACACCTTC.

The gene calls are TRBV5-1 and TRBJ2-5; tentatively, D is TRBD2 (6 bases). This CDR3 is 15 amino acids long. The germline V gene has CDR1 SGHRS and CDR2 YFSETQ. V shed 1 base and J shed 2 bases, with 12 bases lying between them. The CDR3 loop reads CASSLNRLGQETQYF. DNA of the CDR3: TGCGCCAGCAGCTTGAACCGACTAGGTCAAGAGACCCAGTACTTC.

The chain joins TRBV12-3 or TRBV12-4 to TRBJ1-1; 9 bases match TRBD1. The CDR3 extends over 13 amino acids. The V gene end was trimmed by 5 bases and the J gene end by 8 bases; junction bases not matched to a gene: 6. The CDR3 is CASSPGQGLEAFF. For the CDR3, the DNA is TGTGCCAGCAGTCCGGGACAGGGCCTCGAAGCTTTCTTT.

The J gene is TRBJ1-4, the V gene TRBV12-3 or TRBV12-4, with D possibly TRBD1 on 5 matching bases. V was shortened by 6 bases and J by 6 bases, with 8 bases between the two germline ends. The CDR3 loop spans 12 amino acids. CDR3 region: CASSPTDEKLFF. CDR3 nucleotides: TGTGCCAGCAGCCCGACAGATGAAAAACTGTTTTTT.

This clone has just one count. The rearrangement links TRBV5-8 to TRBJ1-4; TRBD1 might be the D (5 bases). Germline assignment: CDR1 SGHTS and CDR2 YDEGEE. V lost 1 base to trimming and J lost 7 bases, with 17 bases between them. CDR3 length: 16 residues. The CDR3 bases are TGTGCCAGCAGCTTGCCCAGGGCGGCTATGGGTGAAAAACTGTTTTTT. Amino acid sequence: CASSLPRAAMGEKLFF.

The chain combines TRBV3-1 (or the pseudogene TRBV3-2) with TRBJ1-1, with TRBD1 matching over 9 bases. The CDR3 covers 20 residues. The germline gives CDR1 LGHDT, CDR2 YNNKEL (reference sequence). With V trimmed by 0 bases and J by 2 bases, 16 bases remained unmatched. This CDR3 is CASSQDHEQGARIGNTEAFF. The CDR3 DNA follows: TGTGCCAGCAGCCAAGATCATGAACAGGGGGCGCGTATAGGTAACACTGAAGCTTTCTTT.

The chain is built from TRBV5-1 and TRBJ2-1, with 13 bases aligning to TRBD2. The ends lost 0 bases at V and 6 bases at J; junction bases unmatched: 3. Germline V gene sequence: CDR1 SGHRS, CDR2 YFSETQ. There are 16 residues in the CDR3. This chain's CDR3 is CASSLATSGRANEQFF. CDR3 nucleotide sequence: TGCGCCAGCAGCTTGGCTACTAGCGGGAGGGCCAATGAGCAGTTCTTC.

The V call is TRBV28, the J call TRBJ1-2; TRBD1 might be the D (6 bases). The CDR3 is 14 amino acids. V was pared by 6 bases and J by 2 bases, with 13 bases between. Looked up from germline, CDR1 is MDHEN and CDR2 is SYDVKM. The CDR3 reads CASRAGTSNYGYTF. CDR3 bases: TGTGCCAGCAGGGCCGGGACATCGAACTATGGCTACACCTTC.

The genes are TRBV18 and TRBJ1-2, with D unclear. Germline V gene lookup returns CDR1 KGHSH and CDR2 LQKENI. This CDR3 region has 12 residues. Trimming stripped 5 bases from V and 4 bases from J, with 8 bases between. The CDR3 nucleotides read TGTGCCAGCTCAACAGAGACCTATGGCTACACCTTC. Its translation is CASSTETYGYTF.

The gene calls are TRBV7-2 and TRBJ2-5; 13 nucleotides match TRBD2. V shed 4 bases, J shed 4 bases, and the junction held 6 bases outside the gene matches. The CDR3 sequence is 16 residues long. The V gene's germline CDR1 is SGHTA and CDR2 FQGNSA. CDR3: CASSSPGLAGSETQYF. Written as DNA, the CDR3 is TGTGCCAGCAGCTCCCCGGGACTAGCGGGATCAGAGACCCAGTACTTC.

The chain is built from TRBV19 and TRBJ1-5; D perhaps matches TRBD1 (6 bases). Trimming stripped 5 bases from V and 0 bases from J, with 11 bases between. The V gene's germline CDR1 is LNHDA and CDR2 SQIVND (reference sequence). The CDR3 is made up of 15 amino acids. CDR3 residues: CASSWRTDSNQPQHF. The CDR3, as DNA: TGTGCCAGTAGTTGGAGGACAGATAGCAATCAGCCCCAGCATTTT.

In this sample, this clone turned up a few times. The chain couples TRBV28 to TRBJ1-2, with D perhaps matching TRBD1 (6 bases). The CDR3 has 13 amino acids. CDR1 MDHEN and CDR2 SYDVKM come from the germline V gene. The V gene lost 7 bases and the J gene lost 3 bases, with 12 bases spanning the gap. The CDR3 sequence is CASKKGDDYGYTF. For the CDR3, the DNA is TGTGCCAGCAAAAAGGGGGATGACTATGGCTACACCTTC.

This chain links TRBV4-1 with TRBJ1-2; no definite D call. The germline CDR1 and CDR2 sequences are MGHRA and YSYEKL. This CDR3 is 15 amino acids long. Deletions cut 2 bases from V and 8 bases from J, with 18 bases between. CDR3 nucleotide sequence: TGCGCCAGCAGCCAACTCCCTGGGCAGTTCTGGGGCTACACCTTC. This sequence encodes CASSQLPGQFWGYTF.

The CDR3 protein is CASTLTSATRDTQYF. DNA for the CDR3: TGTGCCAGCACCCTGACTAGCGCCACTCGGGATACGCAGTATTTT. The V and J genes are TRBV3-1 (or the pseudogene TRBV3-2) and TRBJ2-3, with 8 bases matching TRBD2. V was pared by 7 bases and J by 6 bases, with 12 bases of the junction left unmatched. The CDR3 runs to 15 residues. The V gene's germline CDR1 is LGHDT and CDR2 YNNKEL (reference sequence).

V gene TRBV5-1 combines with J gene TRBJ2-1, with D possibly TRBD1 on 6 matching bases. The V gene lost 3 bases and the J gene lost 3 bases, with 10 bases spanning the gap. CDR3 length: 14 amino acids. Germline lookup yields CDR1 SGHRS and CDR2 YFSETQ. CDR3 in amino acids: CASSYDRNYNEQFF. The CDR3 DNA follows: TGCGCCAGCAGCTATGACAGGAACTACAATGAGCAGTTCTTC.

The chain recombines TRBV14 with TRBJ2-2; D unresolved. V was pared by 1 base and J by 0 bases, with 6 bases between. This CDR3 is 15 amino acids long. The germline gives CDR1 SGHDN, CDR2 FVKESK. The CDR3 region has the DNA TGTGCCAGCAGCCAAGTTTGGCCGAACACCGGGGAGCTGTTTTTT. This encodes CASSQVWPNTGELFF.

The J gene is TRBJ2-3, the V gene TRBV5-5; tentatively, D is TRBD1 (6 bases). V was clipped by 1 base and J by 2 bases, with 11 bases between them. Germline CDR1 reads SGHKS; CDR2 reads YYEKEE (reference sequence). The length of the CDR3 is 15 residues. CDR3 nucleotide sequence: TGTGCCAGCAGCTTGAGGGGACACCCCACAGATACGCAGTATTTT. This sequence encodes CASSLRGHPTDTQYF.

The J gene is TRBJ2-7, the V gene TRBV27; 8 positions match TRBD2. Trimming at V came to 4 bases and at J to 5 bases, leaving 10 bases not matched to a gene. The CDR3 spans 15 residues. CDR1 and CDR2 (germline): MNHEY, SMNVEV (reference sequence). The CDR3 bases are TGTGCCAGCAGTTCGAGGGCGGGAGGACCCCACGAGCAGTACTTC. Protein sequence: CASSSRAGGPHEQYF.

The gene calls are TRBV5-8 and TRBJ2-1; TRBD2 aligns across 8 bases. CDR3 length equals 15 residues. V dropped 4 bases and J dropped 4; count of bases not matched to a gene: 7. Germline V gene sequence: CDR1 SGHTS, CDR2 YDEGEE. The CDR3 loop is CASSKGLGPYNEQFF. The CDR3 DNA sequence: TGTGCCAGCAGCAAGGGACTAGGACCTTACAATGAGCAGTTCTTC.

The chain carries TRBV30 and TRBJ2-5; 7 bases fit TRBD1. Per germline, CDR1 GTSNPN and CDR2 SVGIG (reference sequence). Losses at the gene ends were 1 base for V and 4 bases for J; bases not matched to a gene: 9. This CDR3 has 15 amino acids. This chain's CDR3 is CAWSAETGPGETQYF. Written as DNA, the CDR3 is TGTGCCTGGAGTGCGGAGACAGGGCCGGGAGAGACCCAGTACTTC.

The genes are TRBV29-1 and TRBJ1-2, with a possible D match to TRBD1 (5 bases). Germline CDR1 reads SQVTM; CDR2 reads ANQGSEA. The length of the CDR3 is 12 residues. V lost 4 bases and J 7 bases, leaving 13 bases between the germline ends. CDR3 sequence (DNA): TGCAGCGTTGTCCAGGGTAACGGTGGCTACACCTTC. Protein: CSVVQGNGGYTF.

This clone was detected only once. The chain employs TRBV5-5 and TRBJ1-3; TRBD1 might be the D (6 bases). CDR3 length equals 16 residues. The germline V gene encodes CDR1 SGHKS and CDR2 YYEKEE (reference sequence). V was trimmed by 2 bases and J by 0 bases, leaving 12 bases between them. The CDR3 DNA reads as TGTGCCAGCAGCTTCGGGTCAGGGGTCTCTGGAAACACCATATATTTT. Amino acid sequence: CASSFGSGVSGNTIYF.

This clone has more than one count but fewer than ten. The V gene is TRBV7-3, the J gene TRBJ1-2; perhaps TRBD1 as D (6 bases). There are 14 residues in the CDR3. Trimming pared 5 bases from V and 2 bases from J, leaving 12 bases between. Looked up from germline, CDR1 is SGHTA and CDR2 is FQGTGA. DNA of the CDR3: TGTGCCAGCAGCCCTTCGACAGGAAACTATGGCTACACCTTC. Protein sequence: CASSPSTGNYGYTF.

J is TRBJ2-7 and V is TRBV27; TRBD2 aligns across 9 bases. CDR1 and CDR2 (germline): MNHEY, SMNVEV (reference sequence). Losses at the gene ends were 4 bases for V and 2 bases for J; bases not matched to a gene: 18. The CDR3 spans 19 residues. The CDR3 loop is CASSSYFNQLAGQTYEQYF. The DNA of the CDR3 is TGTGCCAGCAGTTCCTACTTCAACCAACTAGCGGGTCAAACCTACGAGCAGTACTTC.

V and J are TRBV6-5 and TRBJ2-3, with TRBD2 matching over 9 bases. The CDR3 consists of 14 residues. The germline V gene has CDR1 MNHEY and CDR2 SVGAGI. Trimming at V came to 6 bases and at J to 3 bases, leaving 4 bases not matched to a gene. The CDR3 coding sequence is TGTGCCAGCAGAGTTAGCGGGGGAACAGATACGCAGTATTTT. Residues: CASRVSGGTDTQYF.

The chain joins TRBV7-8 to TRBJ2-1; 10 bases map to TRBD2. Per the germline V gene, CDR1 is SGHVS and CDR2 is FQNEAQ. The trim removed 4 bases at V and 6 bases at J, leaving 9 bases unmatched. This CDR3 is 16 amino acids long. The CDR3 DNA is TGTGCCAGCAGCTCTCTAGCGGGAGTCCGGTCCAATGAGCAGTTCTTC. Amino acid sequence: CASSSLAGVRSNEQFF.

The CDR3 DNA follows: TGTGCCAGCAGCGATAGGACGGGAGGCCACTATGGCTACACCTTC. This codes for CASSDRTGGHYGYTF. The genes are TRBV2 and TRBJ1-2; D gene uncertain. Germline loops: CDR1 SNHLY, CDR2 FYNNEI. V dropped 6 bases and J dropped 3 bases, with 17 bases sitting between them. The CDR3 consists of 15 residues.